This entry describes one T cell receptor beta chain. Its antigen is not identified. This entry is derived from a study of shared clonotypes between healthy human individuals. J was trimmed by 5 bases and V by 0 bases; bases with no gene match: 4. Germline values: CDR1 SGHRS, CDR2 YFSETQ. CDR3 length: 14 amino acids. Study results and limitations: When naive CD4 clonotypes were compared across a few donors, about 5% were shared. All-four-donor shared clonotypes had higher generation probabilities than non-shared clonotypes did.

It was 150 to 200 ng DNA, about 30,000 T cell genomes, that sorted-subset replicate PCRs used. Libraries were prepared by immunoSEQ multiplex PCR; TCRdb keeps only in-frame clonotypes and omits some of them. The sample shows roughly 120,000 clones, about 70% of them seen only once. V is TRBV5-1 and J is TRBJ2-5, with TRBD2 matching 7 bases. The source of this sequence is a woman in her 30s in good health. The sample taken for sequencing was memory CD8+ T cells sorted from blood. Subset reported: CD45RO+ cells pooled with CCR7-negative TemRA cells. CDR3 loop: CASSLGAGAETQYF. The CDR3 nucleotides are TGCGCCAGCAGCTTGGGGGCGGGAGCTGAGACCCAGTACTTC.